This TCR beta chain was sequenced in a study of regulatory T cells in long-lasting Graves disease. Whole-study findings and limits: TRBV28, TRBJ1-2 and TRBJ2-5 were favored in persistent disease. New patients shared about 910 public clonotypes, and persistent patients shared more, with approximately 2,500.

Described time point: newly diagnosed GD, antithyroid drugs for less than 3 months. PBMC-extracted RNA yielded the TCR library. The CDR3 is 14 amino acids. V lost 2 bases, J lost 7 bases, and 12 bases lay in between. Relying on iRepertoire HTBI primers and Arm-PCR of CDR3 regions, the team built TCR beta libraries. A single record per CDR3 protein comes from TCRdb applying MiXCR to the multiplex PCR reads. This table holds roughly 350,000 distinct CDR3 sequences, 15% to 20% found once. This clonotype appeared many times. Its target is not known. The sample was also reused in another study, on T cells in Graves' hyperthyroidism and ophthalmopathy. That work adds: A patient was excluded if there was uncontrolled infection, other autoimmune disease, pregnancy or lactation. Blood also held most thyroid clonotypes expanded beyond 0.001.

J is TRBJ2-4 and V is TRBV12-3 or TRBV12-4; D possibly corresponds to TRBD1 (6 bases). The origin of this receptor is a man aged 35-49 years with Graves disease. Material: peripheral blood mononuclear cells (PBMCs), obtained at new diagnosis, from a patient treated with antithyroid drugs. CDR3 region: CASSLRAGDNIQYF. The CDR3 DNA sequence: TGTGCCAGCAGTTTAAGGGCAGGGGACAACATTCAGTACTTC.